The rows below give T cell receptor beta chains drawn from one sample of a study of cytomegalovirus exposure and HLA in healthy donors. Produced via immunoSEQ multiplex PCR; TCRdb's table is partial and in-frame only. The sample yields about 190,000 clones, more than 65% seen once. The sample was PBMCs. All receptors come from a woman under 40 in good health and CMV-seropositive. CDR3s include the opening cysteine and the closing phenylalanine or tryptophan. A D gene is named only where the DNA matches it firmly. A row's size may be missing; if present it is once, few, many or a size class.

>TRBJ2-7|NA|TRBV6-1|TRBD1
CASRRTGVDYEQYF
TGTGCCAGCAGGCGGACAGGGGTCGACTACGAGCAGTACTTC
>TRBJ2-3|NA|TRBV28|TRBD2
CASISRPLAEDTDTQYF
TGTGCCAGCATCTCTAGGCCCCTAGCGGAGGACACAGATACGCAGTATTTT
>TRBJ2-3|NA|TRBV27|NA
CASSLGPYTDTQYF
TGTGCCAGCAGTTTAGGGCCATACACAGATACGCAGTATTTT
>TRBJ2-2|NA|TRBV11-3|NA
CASSSWAKDGELFF
TGTGCCAGCAGCTCCTGGGCAAAGGACGGGGAGCTGTTTTTT
>TRBJ2-7|NA|TRBV15|NA
CATSRDRGEEQYF
TGTGCCACCAGCAGAGACAGGGGAGAAGAGCAGTACTTC
>TRBJ2-7|NA|TRBV6-5|TRBD1
CASSYSTGTGIYEQYF
TGTGCCAGCAGTTACTCGACAGGGACAGGGATCTACGAGCAGTACTTC
>TRBJ2-7|NA|TRBV5-8|TRBD1
CASSPGQATYEQYF
TGTGCCAGCAGCCCGGGACAGGCTACTTACGAGCAGTACTTC
>TRBJ2-1|NA|TRBV4-2|TRBD1
CASSQDRAGQGEQFF
TGTGCCAGCAGCCAAGATAGAGCGGGACAGGGGGAGCAGTTCTTC
>TRBJ1-1|NA|TRBV7-9|NA
CSSSSGQLFGEAFF
TGTTCCAGCAGCTCAGGACAGCTTTTTGGTGAAGCTTTCTTT
>TRBJ2-3|NA|TRBV6-4|TRBD2
CASMRTSGSTDTQYF
TGTGCCAGCATGCGGACTAGCGGGAGTACAGATACGCAGTATTTT
>TRBJ2-1|few|TRBV5-6|NA
CASRIGTSRAQFF
TGTGCCAGCAGGATCGGAACCAGCAGGGCGCAGTTCTTC
>TRBJ2-1|once|TRBV9|TRBD2
CASSGTSAYNEQFF
TGTGCCAGCAGCGGGACTAGCGCTTACAATGAGCAGTTCTTC
>TRBJ2-7|NA|TRBV27|TRBD1
CASSLIGTGMSYEQYF
TGTGCCAGCAGTTTGATCGGGACAGGGATGTCCTACGAGCAGTACTTC
>TRBJ2-1|NA|TRBV7-9|TRBD2
CASSLRSGRARGTEQFF
TGTGCCAGCAGCTTAAGAAGCGGGAGGGCCAGAGGCACTGAGCAGTTCTTC
>TRBJ2-5|NA|TRBV7-8|NA
CASSLGEEASKKYF
TGTGCCAGCAGCTTAGGAGAGGAGGCCAGCAAAAAGTACTTC
>TRBJ1-1|few|TRBV2|NA
CASSDVSGGETEAFF
TGTGCCAGCAGTGATGTTTCGGGGGGTGAGACTGAAGCTTTCTTT
>TRBJ1-2|NA|TRBV14|TRBD1
CASSSGQGTRVYGYTF
TGTGCCAGCAGCTCTGGACAGGGGACCCGCGTATATGGCTACACCTTC
>TRBJ1-2|once|TRBV6-5|NA
CASSVSGPRAGGYTF
TGTGCCAGCAGTGTATCCGGGCCCCGAGCGGGGGGCTACACCTTC
>TRBJ2-3|NA|TRBV5-1|NA
CASSPRDFNTQYF
TGCGCCAGCAGCCCGAGGGACTTTAACACGCAGTATTTT
>TRBJ2-1|NA|TRBV5-5|NA
CASSFGKTYNEQFF
TGTGCCAGCAGCTTCGGAAAGACTTACAATGAGCAGTTCTTC
>TRBJ2-5|NA|TRBV13|TRBD2
CASSLRTWREGQETQYF
TGTGCCAGCAGCTTAAGGACTTGGCGGGAGGGCCAAGAGACCCAGTACTTC
>TRBJ1-1|NA|TRBV6-5|NA
CASSYMRGATEAFF
TGTGCCAGCAGTTACATGCGGGGGGCCACTGAAGCTTTCTTT
>TRBJ1-2|NA|TRBV6-5|NA
CASSYGGESYGYTF
TGTGCCAGCAGTTATGGCGGGGAGAGCTATGGCTACACCTTC
>TRBJ2-6|NA|TRBV6-1|TRBD1
CASRSGGSGANVLTF
TGTGCCAGCAGATCAGGGGGCTCTGGGGCCAACGTCCTGACTTTC
>TRBJ2-1|NA|TRBV15|TRBD2
CATSRDLWLAGVREQFF
TGTGCCACCAGCAGAGATTTGTGGCTAGCGGGAGTGCGGGAGCAGTTCTTC
>TRBJ1-5|NA|TRBV15|NA
CATSRDYRALNQPQHF
TGTGCCACCAGCAGAGATTACAGGGCCTTAAATCAGCCCCAGCATTTT
>TRBJ1-4|NA|TRBV5-1|NA
CASSLGRNRAQNEKLFF
TGCGCCAGCAGCTTGGGGCGTAACAGGGCTCAAAATGAAAAACTGTTTTTT
>TRBJ2-1|NA|TRBV9|TRBD1
CASSGGQTYNEQFF
TGTGCCAGCAGCGGGGGACAGACGTACAATGAGCAGTTCTTC
>TRBJ2-3|NA|TRBV10-2|TRBD2
CASSDSGQSTDTQYF
TGCGCCAGCAGTGATAGCGGGCAAAGCACAGATACGCAGTATTTT
>TRBJ2-1|NA|TRBV28|NA
CAAGRGPYNEQFF
TGTGCCGCCGGGCGGGGCCCCTACAATGAGCAGTTCTTC
>TRBJ2-5|NA|TRBV5-1|TRBD2
CASSPRGGETQYF
TGCGCCAGCAGTCCCCGGGGGGGAGAGACCCAGTACTTC
>TRBJ1-1|NA|TRBV5-4|TRBD1
CASSRTGAREAFF
TGTGCCAGCAGCAGAACAGGGGCGCGGGAAGCTTTCTTT
>TRBJ2-4|NA|TRBV5-1|TRBD1
CASSLGDRAHIQYF
TGCGCCAGCAGCTTGGGGGACAGGGCCCACATTCAGTACTTC
>TRBJ2-3|few|TRBV27|NA
CASSPAGSSTDTQYF
TGTGCCAGCAGCCCAGCCGGGTCAAGCACAGATACGCAGTATTTT
>TRBJ2-7|NA|TRBV28|NA
CASTVSAGLNEQYF
TGTGCCAGCACCGTCAGCGCCGGGTTAAACGAGCAGTACTTC
>TRBJ2-7|NA|TRBV6-1|NA
CATMLSLASQYF
TGTGCCACAATGTTGTCTTTGGCTAGTCAGTACTTC
>TRBJ2-1|once|TRBV19|TRBD2
CASSINQRGSYNEQFF
TGTGCCAGTAGTATAAACCAGCGGGGATCGTACAATGAGCAGTTCTTC
>TRBJ2-7|NA|TRBV19|TRBD1
CASSGTGPYEQYF
TGTGCCAGTAGTGGGACAGGGCCCTACGAGCAGTACTTC
>TRBJ2-1|NA|TRBV19|NA
CASSDTRIPYNEQFF
TGTGCCAGTAGTGACACTAGGATCCCCTACAATGAGCAGTTCTTC
>TRBJ2-5|few|TRBV4-1|TRBD2
CASSQDRAGAGKTQYF
TGCGCCAGCAGCCAAGATAGGGCGGGAGCCGGGAAGACCCAGTACTTC
>TRBJ2-7|NA|TRBV19|NA
CASSRAGIGYEQYF
TGTGCCAGTAGTAGGGCAGGGATTGGCTACGAGCAGTACTTC
>TRBJ2-7|NA|TRBV11-2|NA
CASSLRMGQVYEQYF
TGTGCCAGCAGCTTAAGAATGGGGCAGGTCTACGAGCAGTACTTC
>TRBJ1-2|NA|TRBV5-6|TRBD1
CASSQGVSDGYTF
TGTGCCAGCAGCCAGGGGGTATCGGATGGCTACACCTTC
>TRBJ1-3|NA|TRBV6-5|NA
CASSPVNGNTIYF
TGTGCCAGCAGTCCCGTAAATGGAAACACCATATATTTT
>TRBJ2-1|few|TRBV27|NA
CASSLAVGYNEQFF
TGTGCCAGCAGTTTAGCAGTCGGGTACAATGAGCAGTTCTTC
>TRBJ1-5|few|TRBV2|NA
CASSESHSNQPQHF
TGTGCCAGCAGTGAGTCACACAGCAATCAGCCCCAGCATTTT
>TRBJ1-6|NA|TRBV13|NA
CASSRDSEGNSPLHF
TGTGCCAGCAGCCGGGACTCCGAAGGCAATTCACCCCTCCACTTT
>TRBJ2-7|few|TRBV19|TRBD1
CASRIGTGADEQYF
TGTGCCAGTAGAATCGGGACAGGGGCCGACGAGCAGTACTTC
>TRBJ1-5|NA|TRBV7-8|NA
CAGSSGGVQPQHF
TGTGCCGGCAGCTCGGGGGGCGTTCAGCCCCAGCATTTT
>TRBJ2-1|NA|TRBV28|TRBD2
CASSFSGSSNEQFF
TGTGCCAGCAGTTTTAGCGGGAGCTCAAATGAGCAGTTCTTC
>TRBJ2-3|NA|TRBV27|TRBD2
CASSLARSGKADTQYF
TGTGCCAGCAGTTTAGCCCGTAGCGGGAAGGCAGATACGCAGTATTTT
>TRBJ2-2|NA|TRBV2|TRBD1
CASIGDRVSTGELFF
TGTGCCAGCATAGGGGACAGGGTGAGCACCGGGGAGCTGTTTTTT
>TRBJ2-7|NA|TRBV6-5|NA
CASSSGSYEQYF
TGTGCCAGCAGCTCAGGGTCCTACGAGCAGTACTTC
>TRBJ2-2|NA|TRBV7-9|NA
CSSIVRDQGGSNTGELFF
TGTTCCAGCATCGTTCGAGACCAGGGTGGTAGCAACACCGGGGAGCTGTTTTTT
>TRBJ2-7|NA|TRBV6-1|NA
CASSLDSLEQYF
TGTGCCAGCAGTCTGGACTCTCTCGAGCAGTACTTC
>TRBJ1-3|NA|TRBV28|TRBD1
CASSLDRASGNTIYF
TGTGCCAGCAGCCTCGACAGGGCCTCTGGAAACACCATATATTTT
>TRBJ2-7|once|TRBV6-5|TRBD1
CASSYSPRGRYEQYF
TGTGCCAGCAGTTATTCCCCCAGGGGGCGATACGAGCAGTACTTC
>TRBJ2-5|NA|TRBV5-1|TRBD2
CASRPGGSETQYF
TGCGCCAGCAGGCCCGGGGGGTCAGAGACCCAGTACTTC
>TRBJ2-3|NA|TRBV10-3|NA
CAISGGSGGTDTQYF
TGTGCCATCAGTGGGGGTAGCGGCGGCACAGATACGCAGTATTTT